This T cell receptor (beta chain) was captured by sequencing in a study of T cell changes during pregnancy in multiple sclerosis. J gave up 8 bases and V 6 bases, and 3 bases lay outside the gene matches. CDR1 is SGHVS, CDR2 FQNEAQ, per germline. CDR3 length equals 11 residues. Measured with immunoSEQ multiplex PCR; TCRdb has only the in-frame clones, and not every one. The sample holds about 110,000 clones, more than 80% seen once. V is TRBV7-8 and J is TRBJ1-1; 7 bases match TRBD1. The TCR sequence derives from a female donor with multiple sclerosis, enrolled in a pregnancy study. Sequencing was performed on peripheral blood, taken before pregnancy. CDR3 region: CASRGDSEAFF. The CDR3 DNA sequence: TGTGCCAGCAGGGGGGACAGCGAAGCTTTCTTT.